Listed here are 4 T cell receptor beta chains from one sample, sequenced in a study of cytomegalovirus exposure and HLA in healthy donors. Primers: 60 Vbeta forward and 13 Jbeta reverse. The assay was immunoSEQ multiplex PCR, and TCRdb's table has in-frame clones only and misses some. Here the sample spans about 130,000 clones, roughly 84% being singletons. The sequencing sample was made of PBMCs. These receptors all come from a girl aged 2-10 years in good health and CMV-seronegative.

CDR3: CASSNTGLAFTGELFF. Written as DNA, the CDR3 is TGTGCCAGCAGTAATACGGGACTAGCGTTCACCGGGGAGCTGTTTTTT. This chain connects TRBV27 to TRBJ2-2, with 10 bases matching TRBD2. Looked up from germline, CDR1 is MNHEY and CDR2 is SMNVEV (reference sequence). The CDR3 is 16 amino acids. The trim removed 5 bases at V and 4 bases at J, leaving 7 bases unmatched.

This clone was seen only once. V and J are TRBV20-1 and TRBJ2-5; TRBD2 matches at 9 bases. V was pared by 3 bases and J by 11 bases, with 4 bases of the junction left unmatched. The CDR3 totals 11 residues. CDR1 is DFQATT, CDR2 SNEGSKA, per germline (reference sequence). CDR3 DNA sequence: TGCAGTGCTAGTACTAGCGGGCGTCAGTACTTC. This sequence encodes CSASTSGRQYF.

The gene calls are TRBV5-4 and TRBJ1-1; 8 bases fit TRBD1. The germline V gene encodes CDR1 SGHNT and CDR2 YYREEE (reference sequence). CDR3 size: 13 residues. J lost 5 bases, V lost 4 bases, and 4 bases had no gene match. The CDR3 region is CASSQGAQTEAFF. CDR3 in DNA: TGTGCCAGCAGCCAGGGGGCGCAGACTGAAGCTTTCTTT.

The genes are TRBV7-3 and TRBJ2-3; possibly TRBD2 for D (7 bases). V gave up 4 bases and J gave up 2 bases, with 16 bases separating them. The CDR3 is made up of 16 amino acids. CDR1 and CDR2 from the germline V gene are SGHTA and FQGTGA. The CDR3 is CASSWRGGGNTDTQYF. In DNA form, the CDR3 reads TGTGCCAGCAGCTGGAGGGGGGGAGGGAACACAGATACGCAGTATTTT. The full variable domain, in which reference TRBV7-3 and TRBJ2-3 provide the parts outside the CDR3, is GAGVSQTPSNKVTEKGKYVELRCDPISGHTALYWYRQSLGQGPEFLIYFQGTGAADDSGLPNDRFFAVRPEGSVSTLKIQRTERGDSAVYLCASSWRGGGNTDTQYFGPGTRLTVL.